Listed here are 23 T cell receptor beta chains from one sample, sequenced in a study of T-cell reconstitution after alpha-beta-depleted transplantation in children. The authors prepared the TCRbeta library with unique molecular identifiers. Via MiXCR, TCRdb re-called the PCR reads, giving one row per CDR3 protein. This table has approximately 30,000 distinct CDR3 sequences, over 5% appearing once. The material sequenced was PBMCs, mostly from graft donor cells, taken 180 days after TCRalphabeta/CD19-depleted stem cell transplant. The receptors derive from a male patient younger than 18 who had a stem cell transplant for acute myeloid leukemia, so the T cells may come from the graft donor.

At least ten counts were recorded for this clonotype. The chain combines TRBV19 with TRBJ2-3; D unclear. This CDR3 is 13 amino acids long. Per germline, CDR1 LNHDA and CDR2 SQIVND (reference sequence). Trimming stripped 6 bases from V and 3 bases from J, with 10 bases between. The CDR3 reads CASSRWTTDTQYF. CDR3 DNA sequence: TGTGCCAGTAGCCGATGGACGACAGATACGCAGTATTTT.

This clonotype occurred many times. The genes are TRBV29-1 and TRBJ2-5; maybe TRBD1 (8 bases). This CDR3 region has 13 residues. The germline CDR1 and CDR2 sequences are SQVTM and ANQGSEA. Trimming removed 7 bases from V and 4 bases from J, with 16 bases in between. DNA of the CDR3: TGCAGCGACAGGGGGGGGGTTGGAGAGACCCAGTACTTC. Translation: CSDRGGVGETQYF.

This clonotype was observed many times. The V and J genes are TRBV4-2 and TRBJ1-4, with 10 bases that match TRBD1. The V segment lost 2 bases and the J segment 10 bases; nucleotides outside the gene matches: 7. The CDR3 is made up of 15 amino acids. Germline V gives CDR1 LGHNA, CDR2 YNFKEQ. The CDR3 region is CASSQFDRGLIKLFF. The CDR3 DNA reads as TGTGCCAGCAGCCAATTTGACAGGGGGCTGATAAAACTGTTTTTT.

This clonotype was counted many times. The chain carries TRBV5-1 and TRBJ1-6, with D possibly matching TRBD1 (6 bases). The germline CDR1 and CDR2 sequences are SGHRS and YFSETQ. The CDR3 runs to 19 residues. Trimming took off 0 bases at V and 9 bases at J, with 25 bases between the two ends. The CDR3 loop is CASSLGRDTQISGSSPLHF. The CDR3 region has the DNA TGCGCCAGCAGCTTGGGCAGGGACACTCAAATATCGGGGAGTTCACCCCTCCACTTT.

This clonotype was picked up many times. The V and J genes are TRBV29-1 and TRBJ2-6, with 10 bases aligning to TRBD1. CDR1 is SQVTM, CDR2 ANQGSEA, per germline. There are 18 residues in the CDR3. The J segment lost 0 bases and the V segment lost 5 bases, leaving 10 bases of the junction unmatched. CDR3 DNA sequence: TGCAGCGTTACAGCCGGGACAGGGGAAATCTCTGGGGCCAACGTCCTGACTTTC. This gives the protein CSVTAGTGEISGANVLTF.

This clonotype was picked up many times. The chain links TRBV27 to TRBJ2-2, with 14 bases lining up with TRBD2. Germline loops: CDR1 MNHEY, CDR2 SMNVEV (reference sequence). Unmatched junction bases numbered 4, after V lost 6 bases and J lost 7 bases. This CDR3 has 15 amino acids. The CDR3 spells CASRGLAGVSGELFF. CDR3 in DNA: TGTGCCAGCAGGGGACTAGCGGGAGTGAGCGGGGAGCTGTTTTTT.

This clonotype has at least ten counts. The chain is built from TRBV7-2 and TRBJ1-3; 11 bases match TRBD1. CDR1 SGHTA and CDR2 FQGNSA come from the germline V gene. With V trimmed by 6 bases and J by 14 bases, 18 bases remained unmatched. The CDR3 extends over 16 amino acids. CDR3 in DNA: TGTGCCAGCAGTATAGTCCCACCGGGACAGGGGGTTAGTGTATATTTT. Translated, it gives CASSIVPPGQGVSVYF.

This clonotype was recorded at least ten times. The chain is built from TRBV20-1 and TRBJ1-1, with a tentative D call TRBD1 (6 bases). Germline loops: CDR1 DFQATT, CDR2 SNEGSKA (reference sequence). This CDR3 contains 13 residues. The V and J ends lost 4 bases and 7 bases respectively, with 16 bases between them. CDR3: CSANYRVPDEAFF. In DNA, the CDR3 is TGCAGTGCTAACTACAGGGTCCCCGATGAAGCTTTCTTT.

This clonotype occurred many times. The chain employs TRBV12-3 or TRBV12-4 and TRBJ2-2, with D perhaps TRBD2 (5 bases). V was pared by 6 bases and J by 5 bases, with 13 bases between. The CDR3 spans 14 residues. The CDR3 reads CASSNTGSTGELFF. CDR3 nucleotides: TGTGCCAGCAGCAATACGGGAAGTACCGGGGAGCTGTTTTTT.

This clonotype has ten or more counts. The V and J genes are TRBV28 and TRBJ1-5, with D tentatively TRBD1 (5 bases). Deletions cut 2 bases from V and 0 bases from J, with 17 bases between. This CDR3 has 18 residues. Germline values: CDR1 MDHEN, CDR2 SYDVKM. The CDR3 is CASSLKGWTRYSNQPQHF. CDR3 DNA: TGTGCCAGCAGTTTAAAAGGTTGGACAAGATATAGCAATCAGCCCCAGCATTTT.

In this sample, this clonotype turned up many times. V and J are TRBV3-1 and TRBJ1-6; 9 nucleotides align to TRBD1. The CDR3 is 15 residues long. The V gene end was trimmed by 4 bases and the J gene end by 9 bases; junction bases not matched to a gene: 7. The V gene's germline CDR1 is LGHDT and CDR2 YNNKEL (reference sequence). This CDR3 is CASSRRDRDASPLHF. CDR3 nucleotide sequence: TGTGCCAGCAGCCGACGGGACAGGGACGCTTCACCCCTCCACTTT. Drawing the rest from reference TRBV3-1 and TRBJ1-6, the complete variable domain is DTAVSQTPKYLVTQMGNDKSIKCEQNLGHDTMYWYKQDSKKFLKIMFSYNNKELIINETVPNRFSPKSPDKAHLNLHINSLELGDSAVYFCASSRRDRDASPLHFGNGTRLTVT.

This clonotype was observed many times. As DNA, the CDR3 is TGTGCCAGCAGCTCCCCGGCCAATGAAAAACTGTTTTTT. Translation: CASSSPANEKLFF. This rearrangement joins TRBV5-6 to TRBJ1-4; D gene unclear. Germline loops: CDR1 SGHDT, CDR2 YYEEEE. Trimming cost V 3 bases and J 5 bases, with 8 bases left between them. This CDR3 contains 13 residues.

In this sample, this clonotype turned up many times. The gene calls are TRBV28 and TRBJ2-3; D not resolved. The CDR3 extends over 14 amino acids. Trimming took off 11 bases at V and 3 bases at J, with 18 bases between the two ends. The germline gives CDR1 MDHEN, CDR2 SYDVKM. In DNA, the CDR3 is TGTGCCGGGATCGCGAGAGGATTTACAGATACGCAGTATTTT. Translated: CAGIARGFTDTQYF.

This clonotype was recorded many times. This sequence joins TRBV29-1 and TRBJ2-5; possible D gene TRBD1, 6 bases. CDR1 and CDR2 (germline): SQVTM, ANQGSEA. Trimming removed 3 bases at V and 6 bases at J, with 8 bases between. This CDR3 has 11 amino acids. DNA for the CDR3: TGCAGCGTTGATGGGGGCCAGACCCAGTACTTC. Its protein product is CSVDGGQTQYF.

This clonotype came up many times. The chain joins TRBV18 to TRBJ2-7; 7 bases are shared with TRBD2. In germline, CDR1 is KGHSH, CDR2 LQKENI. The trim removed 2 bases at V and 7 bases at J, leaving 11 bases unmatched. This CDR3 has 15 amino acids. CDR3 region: CASSPTTGRVEEQYF. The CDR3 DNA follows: TGTGCCAGCTCACCAACGACGGGGAGGGTCGAGGAGCAGTACTTC.

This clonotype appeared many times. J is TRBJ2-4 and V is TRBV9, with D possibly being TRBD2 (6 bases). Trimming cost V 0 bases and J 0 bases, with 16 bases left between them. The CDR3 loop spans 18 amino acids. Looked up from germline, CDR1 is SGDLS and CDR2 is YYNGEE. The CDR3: CASSVDLSGELAKNIQYF. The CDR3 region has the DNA TGTGCCAGCAGCGTAGACCTCTCGGGGGAGTTAGCCAAAAACATTCAGTACTTC.

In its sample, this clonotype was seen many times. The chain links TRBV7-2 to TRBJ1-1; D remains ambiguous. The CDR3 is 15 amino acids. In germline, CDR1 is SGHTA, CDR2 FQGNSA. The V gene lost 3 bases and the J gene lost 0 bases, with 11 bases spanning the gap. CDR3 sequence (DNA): TGTGCCAGCAGCTTTTATCGGATTGTGAACACTGAAGCTTTCTTT. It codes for CASSFYRIVNTEAFF.

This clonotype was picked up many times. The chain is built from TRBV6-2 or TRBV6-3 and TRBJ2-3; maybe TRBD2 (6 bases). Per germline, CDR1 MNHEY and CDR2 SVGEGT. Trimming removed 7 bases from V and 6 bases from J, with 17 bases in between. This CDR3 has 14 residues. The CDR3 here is CASKEDGGRDTQYF. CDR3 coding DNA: TGTGCCAGCAAGGAGGACGGAGGGCGCGATACGCAGTATTTT.

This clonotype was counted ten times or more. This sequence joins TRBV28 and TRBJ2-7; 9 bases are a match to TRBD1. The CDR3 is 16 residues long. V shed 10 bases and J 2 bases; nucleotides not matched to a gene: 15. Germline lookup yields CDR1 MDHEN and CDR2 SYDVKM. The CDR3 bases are TGTGCCACCCAGGACCCCTGGGGACAGGGACCCTACGAGCAGTACTTC. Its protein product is CATQDPWGQGPYEQYF. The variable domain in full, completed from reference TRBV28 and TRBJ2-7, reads DVKVTQSSRYLVKRTGEKVFLECVQDMDHENMFWYRQDPGLGLRLIYFSYDVKMKEKGDIPEGYSVSREKKERFSLILESASTNQTSMYLCATQDPWGQGPYEQYFGPGTRLTVT.

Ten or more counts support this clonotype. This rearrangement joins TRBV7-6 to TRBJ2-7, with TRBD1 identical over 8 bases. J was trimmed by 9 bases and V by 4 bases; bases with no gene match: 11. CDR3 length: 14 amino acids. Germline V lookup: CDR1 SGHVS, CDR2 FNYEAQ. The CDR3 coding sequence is TGTGCCAGCAGCTCCGGGACAGGTCGCCTAGGGCAGTACGTC. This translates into CASSSGTGRLGQYV.

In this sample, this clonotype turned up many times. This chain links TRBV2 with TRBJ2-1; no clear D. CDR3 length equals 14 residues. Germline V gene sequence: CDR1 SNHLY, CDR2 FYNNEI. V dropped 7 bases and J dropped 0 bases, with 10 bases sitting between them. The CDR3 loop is CASILTGSYNEQFF. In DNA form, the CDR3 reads TGTGCCAGCATACTCACGGGCTCCTACAATGAGCAGTTCTTC.

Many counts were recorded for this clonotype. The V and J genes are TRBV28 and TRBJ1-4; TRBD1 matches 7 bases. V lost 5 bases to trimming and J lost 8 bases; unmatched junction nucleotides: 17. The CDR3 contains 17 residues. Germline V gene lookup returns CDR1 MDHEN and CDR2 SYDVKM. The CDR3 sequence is CASSPLPTGTAIEKLFF. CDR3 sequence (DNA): TGTGCCAGCAGTCCCCTTCCAACAGGGACAGCAATCGAAAAACTGTTTTTT. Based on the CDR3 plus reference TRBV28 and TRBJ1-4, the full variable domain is DVKVTQSSRYLVKRTGEKVFLECVQDMDHENMFWYRQDPGLGLRLIYFSYDVKMKEKGDIPEGYSVSREKKERFSLILESASTNQTSMYLCASSPLPTGTAIEKLFFGSGTQLSVL.

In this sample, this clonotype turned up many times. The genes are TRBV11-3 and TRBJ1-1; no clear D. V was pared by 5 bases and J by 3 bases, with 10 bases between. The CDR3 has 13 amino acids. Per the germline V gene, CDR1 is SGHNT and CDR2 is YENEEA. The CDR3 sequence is CASSLEPDTEAFF. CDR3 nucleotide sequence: TGTGCCAGCAGCCTTGAGCCGGACACTGAAGCTTTCTTT.